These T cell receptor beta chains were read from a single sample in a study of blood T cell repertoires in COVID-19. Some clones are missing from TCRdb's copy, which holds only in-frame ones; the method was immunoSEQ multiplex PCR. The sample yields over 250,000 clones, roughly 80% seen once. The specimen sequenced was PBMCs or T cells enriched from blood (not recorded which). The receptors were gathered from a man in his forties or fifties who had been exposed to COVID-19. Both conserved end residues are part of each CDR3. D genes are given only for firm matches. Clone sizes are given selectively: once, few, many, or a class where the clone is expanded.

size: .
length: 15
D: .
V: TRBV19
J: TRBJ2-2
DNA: TGTGCCAGTAGTACTGAGAGGGCGAACACCGGGGAGCTGTTTTTT
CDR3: CASSTERANTGELFF

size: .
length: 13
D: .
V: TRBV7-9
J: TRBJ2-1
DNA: TGTGCCAGCAGCTTACTTAGGGGGAATGAGCAGTTCTTC
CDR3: CASSLLRGNEQFF

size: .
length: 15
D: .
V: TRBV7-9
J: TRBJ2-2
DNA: TGTGCCAGCAGCTACAACCGCCCTAGTGTCGGGGAGCTGTTTTTT
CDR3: CASSYNRPSVGELFF

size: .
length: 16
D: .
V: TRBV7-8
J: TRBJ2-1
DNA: TGTGCCAGCAGCCCCGCTGGAGGGGGGGCTTACAATGAGCAGTTCTTC
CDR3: CASSPAGGGAYNEQFF

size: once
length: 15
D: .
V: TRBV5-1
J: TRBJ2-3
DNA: TGCGCCAGCAGCTTGGGGACTGTTGTCACAGATACGCAGTATTTT
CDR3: CASSLGTVVTDTQYF

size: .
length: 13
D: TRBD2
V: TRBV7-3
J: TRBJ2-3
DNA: TGTGCCAGCAGCTCTCAGCGGGAGGATACGCAGTATTTT
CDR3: CASSSQREDTQYF

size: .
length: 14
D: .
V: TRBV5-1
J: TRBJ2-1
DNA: TGCGCCAGCAGCCCCGGGGTTTTTGGCTATGAGCAGTTCTTC
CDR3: CASSPGVFGYEQFF

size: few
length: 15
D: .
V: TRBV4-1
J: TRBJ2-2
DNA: TGCGCCAGCAGCCAAGACCTAGCTGTCACCGGGGAGCTGTTTTTT
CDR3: CASSQDLAVTGELFF

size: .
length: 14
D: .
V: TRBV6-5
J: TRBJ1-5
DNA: TGTGCCAGCAGAGGCGGCCCCCTAAGTCAGCCCCAGCATTTT
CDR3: CASRGGPLSQPQHF

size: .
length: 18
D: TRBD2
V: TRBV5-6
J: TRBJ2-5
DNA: TGTGCCAGCAGCTTGCTTAGGGGAAGTGCTCAGCGGGATGAGACCCAGTACTTC
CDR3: CASSLLRGSAQRDETQYF

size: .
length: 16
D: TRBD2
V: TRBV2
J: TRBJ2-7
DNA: TGTGCCAGCAGTGTGCCCTTACGGGAGGCTTTGTACGAGCAGTACTTC
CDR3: CASSVPLREALYEQYF